This passage covers 3 T cell receptor beta chains from one sample sequenced in a study of blood T cell repertoires in COVID-19. The data were produced by immunoSEQ multiplex PCR, yet TCRdb's version contains in-frame clones alone and is incomplete. The sample shows about 100,000 clones, roughly 86% of them seen only once. The sample was peripheral blood. All receptors derive from a human donor in a cohort sampled during active COVID-19.

The rearrangement uses TRBV19 and TRBJ1-2, with D unclear. CDR3 length: 15 amino acids. Deletions cut 0 bases from V and 4 bases from J, with 12 bases between. Germline V gene sequence: CDR1 LNHDA, CDR2 SQIVND (reference sequence). The CDR3 nucleotides are TGTGCCAGTAGTATAGATCTAGGAGGGTCCTATGGCTACACCTTC. Translating it yields CASSIDLGGSYGYTF.

The V call is TRBV28, the J call TRBJ1-2, with 7 nucleotides matching TRBD1. CDR1 and CDR2 from the germline V gene are MDHEN and SYDVKM. The V and J ends lost 8 bases and 3 bases, in that order; junction bases with no gene match: 12. This CDR3 has 15 amino acids. The CDR3 here is CASLVTGTSHYGYTF. Written as DNA, the CDR3 is TGTGCCAGCCTGGTGACAGGGACATCGCACTATGGCTACACCTTC.

This clone appeared once. The V call is TRBV11-3, the J call TRBJ2-1, with TRBD2 matching 9 bases. The CDR3 length is 16 residues. Germline lookup yields CDR1 SGHNT and CDR2 YENEEA. The V gene end was trimmed by 5 bases and the J gene end by 7 bases; junction bases not matched to a gene: 12. The DNA for the CDR3 is TGTGCCAGCAGCGGCGTCCGCGGGAGGGCCAGGAATGAGCAGTTCTTC. Its protein product is CASSGVRGRARNEQFF.